A single sample is the source of the 25 T cell receptor beta chains below, sequenced in a study of STAT5B mutations in CD4+ large granular lymphocyte leukemia. The repertoire was sequenced with immunoSEQ multiplex PCR; TCRdb's copy has only in-frame clones and lacks some. The table has about 38,000 clones, roughly 85% seen once; the top ten hold less than 1.5%. The sample was CD4+ T cells from blood buffy coats. These receptors all come from a human donor in good health.

The genes are TRBV28 and TRBJ2-7; D is possibly TRBD1 (8 bases). CDR1 is MDHEN and CDR2 is SYDVKM in the germline V gene. The CDR3 is made up of 14 amino acids. With 7 bases removed from V and 2 bases from J, the gap between germline ends came to 15 bases. The CDR3 nucleotides are TGTGCCAGCATTAAACAGGGGGGGGCCTACGAGCAGTACTTC. Its translation: CASIKQGGAYEQYF.

The rearrangement uses TRBV11-2 and TRBJ2-5; D is undetermined. Germline-derived CDR1 and CDR2 are SGHAT and FQNNGV. The CDR3 spans 17 residues. The V end lost 0 bases, the J end lost 5 bases, and 19 bases lay between the germline ends. CDR3 loop: CASSLDLTGNRRETQYF. The DNA for the CDR3 is TGTGCCAGCAGCTTAGATTTGACCGGAAACCGAAGGGAGACCCAGTACTTC. The full variable domain, rest sourced from reference TRBV11-2 and TRBJ2-5, is EAGVAQSPRYKIIEKRQSVAFWCNPISGHATLYWYQQILGQGPKLLIQFQNNGVVDDSQLPKDRFSAERLKGVDSTLKIQPAKLEDSAVYLCASSLDLTGNRRETQYFGPGTRLLVL.

This chain links TRBV6-4 with TRBJ2-5; D gene unclear. CDR1 is MRHNA, CDR2 SNTAGT, per germline. The CDR3 consists of 15 residues. Between the trimmed V and J ends, which lost 3 bases and 0 bases, there was a span of 11 bases. The CDR3 region has the DNA TGTGCCAGCAGTGATGAACAGCCCTACCAAGAGACCCAGTACTTC. It encodes CASSDEQPYQETQYF.

V is TRBV30 and J is TRBJ2-1, with TRBD1 matching over 7 bases. The CDR3 extends over 14 amino acids. Per germline, CDR1 GTSNPN and CDR2 SVGIG (reference sequence). V shed 5 bases and J 0 bases; nucleotides not matched to a gene: 4. The CDR3: CAWDRDSSYNEQFF. Here the CDR3 DNA reads TGTGCCTGGGACCGGGACAGCTCCTACAATGAGCAGTTCTTC.

The rearrangement uses TRBV7-3 and TRBJ2-3; tentatively, D is TRBD1 (5 bases). Trimming pared 5 bases from V and 5 bases from J, leaving 17 bases between. The CDR3 has 15 amino acids. Germline V CDR1 and CDR2: SGHTA, FQGTGA. CDR3 protein: CASSQSVAGLDTQYF. The CDR3 DNA reads as TGTGCCAGCAGCCAAAGTGTGGCAGGGCTAGATACGCAGTATTTT.

The V call is TRBV7-8, the J call TRBJ1-2, with TRBD1 matching over 10 bases. Per the germline V gene, CDR1 is SGHVS and CDR2 is FQNEAQ. J was trimmed by 5 bases and V by 1 base; bases with no gene match: 7. The CDR3 totals 16 residues. The CDR3 coding sequence is TGTGCCAGCAGCTTAGTCGGGGGACAGGGGTCTTATGGCTACACCTTC. This gives the protein CASSLVGGQGSYGYTF.

The J gene is TRBJ2-3, the V gene TRBV7-3; 8 bases fit TRBD2. CDR1 and CDR2 from the germline V gene are SGHTA and FQGTGA. The CDR3 has 16 amino acids. J gave up 2 bases and V 5 bases, and 9 bases lay outside the gene matches. This chain's CDR3 is CASSPSGGGLTDTQYF. The CDR3 region has the DNA TGTGCCAGCAGCCCGTCCGGGGGGGGCCTCACAGATACGCAGTATTTT.

The rearrangement uses TRBV29-1 and TRBJ2-1; D assignment may be TRBD1 or TRBD2 (5 bases each). The V gene's germline CDR1 is SQVTM and CDR2 ANQGSEA. V was cut by 5 bases and J by 4 bases, with 18 bases left in between. The CDR3 has 15 residues. CDR3 region: CSVLWWGKGYNEQFF. CDR3 DNA sequence: TGCAGCGTTCTCTGGTGGGGGAAGGGTTACAATGAGCAGTTCTTC.

The chain joins TRBV30 to TRBJ2-5; TRBD1 is a possible D gene (5 bases). Germline assignment: CDR1 GTSNPN and CDR2 SVGIG (reference sequence). The V end lost 0 bases, the J end lost 5 bases, and 7 bases lay between the germline ends. The CDR3 has 12 residues. CDR3 loop: CAWSVGLETQYF. CDR3 nucleotide sequence: TGTGCCTGGAGTGTGGGGCTGGAGACCCAGTACTTC.

This chain connects TRBV9 to TRBJ1-1, with D possibly matching TRBD1 (5 bases). The CDR3 is 14 residues long. Germline lookup yields CDR1 SGDLS and CDR2 YYNGEE. V shed 4 bases and J shed 1 base, with 11 bases lying between them. In DNA, the CDR3 is TGTGCCAGCAGCCCCCAGGGTGGGAACACTGAAGCTTTCTTT. It codes for CASSPQGGNTEAFF.

V gene TRBV4-1 combines with J gene TRBJ1-2; D ambiguous. The germline gives CDR1 MGHRA, CDR2 YSYEKL. This CDR3 comprises 13 residues. V lost 1 base and J 4 bases, leaving 7 bases between the germline ends. The CDR3 protein is CASSQGNGYGYTF. CDR3 bases: TGCGCCAGCAGCCAAGGGAACGGCTATGGCTACACCTTC.

The chain employs TRBV5-1 and TRBJ2-7; TRBD2 matches at 7 bases. Germline-derived CDR1 and CDR2 are SGHRS and YFSETQ. CDR3 size: 14 residues. The V gene end was trimmed by 5 bases and the J gene end by 6 bases; junction bases not matched to a gene: 11. CDR3 DNA sequence: TGCGCCAGCAGGCCTAGCGGCGGGACTACCGAGCAGTACTTC. It yields the protein CASRPSGGTTEQYF.

The chain links TRBV6-5 to TRBJ1-2, with TRBD1 matching 7 bases. CDR1 is MNHEY, CDR2 SVGAGI, per germline. The V segment lost 2 bases and the J segment 5 bases; nucleotides outside the gene matches: 11. There are 16 residues in the CDR3. The CDR3 loop is CASSYTNYGTAYGYTF. CDR3 bases: TGTGCCAGCAGTTACACCAACTACGGGACAGCTTATGGCTACACCTTC.

J is TRBJ1-1 and V is TRBV7-9, with D possibly TRBD1 on 5 matching bases. This CDR3 is 14 amino acids long. From germline, CDR1 is SEHNR and CDR2 FQNEAQ (reference sequence). The germline V and J ends were trimmed by 10 bases and 1 base, with 16 bases remaining between them. Here the CDR3 reads CATQVGGANTEAFF. The CDR3 DNA sequence: TGTGCCACTCAGGTCGGGGGAGCGAACACTGAAGCTTTCTTT.

This clone has only a few counts. The V gene is TRBV4-2, the J gene TRBJ1-4; 9 bases are shared with TRBD1. Germline V gene sequence: CDR1 LGHNA, CDR2 YNFKEQ. V trimming: 0 bases; J trimming: 8 bases; junction bases outside the gene matches: 4. The CDR3 consists of 15 residues. CDR3 sequence: CASSQEGDRDEKLFF. CDR3 nucleotide sequence: TGTGCCAGCAGCCAAGAAGGGGACAGGGACGAAAAACTGTTTTTT.

The chain carries TRBV5-6 and TRBJ1-2, with D perhaps matching TRBD1 (6 bases). The CDR3 totals 16 residues. Deletions cut 5 bases from V and 3 bases from J, with 20 bases between. In germline, CDR1 is SGHDT, CDR2 YYEEEE. The CDR3 reads CASRMGLRDNDYGYTF. CDR3 nucleotide sequence: TGTGCCAGCAGGATGGGGCTAAGGGACAATGACTATGGCTACACCTTC.

Here the CDR3 DNA reads TGTGCCAGCAGATCGGGGCGGGCCTACACCGGGGAGCTGTTTTTT. Translating it yields CASRSGRAYTGELFF. The genes are TRBV27 and TRBJ2-2; D possibly uses TRBD1 or TRBD2 (5 bases each). Trimming cost V 6 bases and J 3 bases, with 14 bases left between them. The CDR3 loop spans 15 amino acids. From germline, CDR1 is MNHEY and CDR2 SMNVEV (reference sequence).

This clone has a single count. The chain combines TRBV6-5 with TRBJ2-2, with a tentative D call TRBD2 (6 bases). The CDR3 length is 15 residues. Germline V gives CDR1 MNHEY, CDR2 SVGAGI. V lost 5 bases to trimming and J lost 0 bases, with 10 bases between them. The CDR3 sequence: CASSPPGANTGELFF. In DNA, the CDR3 is TGTGCCAGCAGTCCGCCGGGGGCGAACACCGGGGAGCTGTTTTTT.

This clone was observed once. The gene calls are TRBV6-5 and TRBJ1-2, with 8 bases matching TRBD1. J was trimmed by 6 bases and V by 6 bases; bases with no gene match: 9. The CDR3 has 14 residues. Germline lookup yields CDR1 MNHEY and CDR2 SVGAGI. The CDR3 DNA sequence: TGTGCCAGCAGGCAGGGGGCGCAGAGTCATGGCTACACCTTC. Amino acid sequence: CASRQGAQSHGYTF.

The chain is built from TRBV27 and TRBJ1-1, with 7 bases identical to TRBD1. Germline CDR1 reads MNHEY; CDR2 reads SMNVEV (reference sequence). Trimming cost V 5 bases and J 3 bases; bases outside gene matches: 15. The CDR3 consists of 17 residues. CDR3 nucleotide sequence: TGTGCCAGCAGTCCTTACATTCGACAGGGCGGTGACACTGAAGCTTTCTTT. It yields the protein CASSPYIRQGGDTEAFF.

This clone was found once. The gene calls are TRBV29-1 and TRBJ2-2, with 8 bases lining up with TRBD1. Germline V CDR1 and CDR2: SQVTM, ANQGSEA. This CDR3 is 14 amino acids long. V was clipped by 6 bases and J by 4 bases; unmatched bases: 7. CDR3 nucleotides: TGCAGCGTCTTTAGACAGGGGACCACCGGGGAGCTGTTTTTT. This sequence encodes CSVFRQGTTGELFF.

The genes are TRBV5-6 and TRBJ2-3; 12 bases map to TRBD2. V dropped 4 bases and J dropped 3; count of bases not matched to a gene: 6. This CDR3 contains 16 residues. Per germline, CDR1 SGHDT and CDR2 YYEEEE. The CDR3 coding sequence is TGTGCCAGCAGCCGGAGGGGGACTAGCGGGACAGATACGCAGTATTTT. The encoded protein is CASSRRGTSGTDTQYF.

This clone was seen a single time. The chain uses TRBV7-2 and TRBJ2-7; a weak D match, TRBD1 (5 bases). Germline CDR1 is SGHTA and CDR2 is FQGNSA. The CDR3 sequence is 14 residues long. Trimming took 1 base from V and 0 from J, leaving 7 bases between them. This CDR3 reads CASSLDRFSYEQYF. The CDR3 DNA reads as TGTGCCAGCAGCTTAGACAGGTTCTCCTACGAGCAGTACTTC.

The gene calls are TRBV6-1 and TRBJ1-6, with D possibly matching TRBD1 (6 bases). The CDR3 totals 17 residues. Trimming cost V 4 bases and J 10 bases, with 23 bases left between them. Germline CDR1 MNHNS, CDR2 SASEGT. CDR3: CASSVPRTDNWGSPLHF. CDR3 nucleotides: TGTGCCAGCAGTGTCCCCAGGACAGACAACTGGGGCTCACCCCTCCACTTT.

The chain employs TRBV5-5 and TRBJ1-5; D perhaps matches TRBD1 (6 bases). Germline V CDR1 and CDR2: SGHKS, YYEKEE (reference sequence). The V end was cut by 0 bases, the J end by 8 bases, with 9 bases between. CDR3 length: 13 residues. In nucleotides, the CDR3 is TGTGCCAGCAGCTTGGTCAGGGGCGAGCCCCAGCATTTT. Translated, it gives CASSLVRGEPQHF.